This TCR beta chain is drawn from a study of human T cells and chemical hapten exposure. TCRdb used MiXCR to reprocess the RACE reads, holding one entry per CDR3 protein. The table includes some 87,000 distinct CDR3 sequences, about a tenth detected once. The CDR3 is 13 residues long. V was cut by 5 bases and J by 6 bases, with 14 bases left in between. Looked up from germline, CDR1 is SGHTA and CDR2 is FQGNSA. The time point was: patch test 1, 2 weeks after DPC sensitization. This sample's treatment: therapeutic diphenylcyclopropenone sensitization with weekly scalp DPC. This rearrangement joins TRBV7-2 to TRBJ2-7; perhaps TRBD2 as D (5 bases). Here the sequenced sample was whole blood, taken in connection with sensitization to the hapten diphenylcyclopropenone (DPC). The TCR was taken from a woman in her fifties or sixties with alopecia areata. Some clones in this sample may be carry-over from other donors' samples. CDR3 coding DNA: TGTGCCAGCAGCCCCGAAGGTCGGGGCGAGCAGTACTTC. Protein: CASSPEGRGEQYF.